Below, one T cell receptor beta chain is given with its context. Original data processing: Cell counts per sample came from amplifying reference gene primers. The assay was immunoSEQ multiplex PCR, and TCRdb's table has in-frame clones only and misses some. V and J calls and clone size are as listed in that table; D and trimming were resolved from the DNA. The data contain 250,000 or so clones, about nine tenths of them seen just once; the ten biggest clones take up under 3.5%. The CDR3 totals 14 residues. Per the germline V gene, CDR1 is KGHDR and CDR2 is SFDVKD. J gave up 8 bases and V 4 bases, and 5 bases lay outside the gene matches. This specimen comes from a study of blood T cell repertoires in COVID-19.

The sample comprised peripheral blood. The TCR was taken from a man under 40 with COVID-19, enrolled during active disease. The rearrangement links TRBV24-1 to TRBJ2-1, with 9 positions matching TRBD1. This chain's CDR3 is CATSESGQGHEQFF. CDR3 DNA: TGTGCCACCAGTGAGTCGGGACAGGGACATGAGCAGTTCTTC.